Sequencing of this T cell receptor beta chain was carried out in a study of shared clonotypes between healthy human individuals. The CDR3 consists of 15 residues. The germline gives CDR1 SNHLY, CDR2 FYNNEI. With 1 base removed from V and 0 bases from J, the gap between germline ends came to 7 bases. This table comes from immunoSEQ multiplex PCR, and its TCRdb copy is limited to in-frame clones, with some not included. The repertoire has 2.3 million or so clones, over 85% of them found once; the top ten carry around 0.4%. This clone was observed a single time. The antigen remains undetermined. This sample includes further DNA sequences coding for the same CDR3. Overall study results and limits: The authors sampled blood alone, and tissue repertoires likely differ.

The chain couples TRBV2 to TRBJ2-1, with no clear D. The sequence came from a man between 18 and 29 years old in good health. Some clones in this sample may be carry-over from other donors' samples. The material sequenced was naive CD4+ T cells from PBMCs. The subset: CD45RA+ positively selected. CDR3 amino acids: CASSEDRGSYNEQFF. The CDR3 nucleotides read TGTGCCAGCAGTGAAGACCGCGGCTCCTACAATGAGCAGTTCTTC.